This is a list of T cell receptor beta chains from one sample in a study of OX40 agonist ivuxolimab in advanced cancers. Profiled with immunoSEQ multiplex PCR; TCRdb holds only in-frame clones, not every one. The sample carries 48,000 or so clones, about 81% recorded once. The sequencing used CD4+ or CD8+ T cells sorted from blood, collected in a trial of the OX40 agonist ivuxolimab. Every receptor here comes from an adult with an advanced solid tumor such as melanoma, head and neck, liver or kidney cancer. The CDR3 runs from the conserved cysteine through the conserved F or W. The D gene is left open where the match is weak.

V gene	D gene	CDR3 length	J gene	CDR3 protein
TRBV4-3	TRBD2	18	TRBJ2-7	CASSQESLLAGELYEQYF
TRBV30	TRBD2	15	TRBJ2-5	CAWSVGSGSVETQYF
TRBV9	.	15	TRBJ2-2	CASSVGETNTGELFF
TRBV7-9	.	16	TRBJ1-6	CASSLSPGGRNSPLHF
TRBV14	.	15	TRBJ2-5	CASSPPSQFQETQYF
TRBV30	.	13	TRBJ1-5	CAWSETWDQPQHF
TRBV19	TRBD1	13	TRBJ1-2	CASIGTGFSGYTF
TRBV7-8	.	13	TRBJ2-7	CASSLEGSDEQYF
TRBV11-2	.	13	TRBJ2-7	CASSPGLTYEQYF
TRBV7-9	TRBD2	18	TRBJ2-7	CASSSWGSGRNSPYEQYF
TRBV18	TRBD1	16	TRBJ1-2	CASSPETGPPNYGYTF
TRBV5-1	TRBD2	15	TRBJ2-5	CASSLVSGRAETQYF
TRBV21-1	.	23	TRBJ2-7	CASSKNPVPPATSGPLVGYEQYF
TRBV7-9	TRBD2	15	TRBJ2-2	CASTKLAGSTGELFF
TRBV11-1	.	14	TRBJ2-2	CASSLLWGIGELFF
TRBV27	.	15	TRBJ2-3	CASSLIRGSTDTQYF
TRBV27	.	14	TRBJ1-2	CASSIGVPGSGYTF
TRBV6-5	.	13	TRBJ2-7	CASSLDHSYEQYF
TRBV5-1	TRBD2	17	TRBJ2-7	CASSLNPSGSPDYEQYF
TRBV2	TRBD1	14	TRBJ2-7	CASLSGTGTNEQYF
TRBV9	.	15	TRBJ2-7	CASSVGSKAYYEQYF
TRBV20-1	.	11	TRBJ1-1	CSAWGITEAFF
TRBV29-1	TRBD2	15	TRBJ2-1	CSATSLAGGPHEQFF
TRBV6-4	.	14	TRBJ2-7	CASHRFFGYYEQYF
TRBV7-9	TRBD1	15	TRBJ1-2	CASSDGTGDNYGYTF
TRBV9	.	16	TRBJ2-3	CASSVGLAHRTDTQYF
TRBV15	TRBD1	16	TRBJ1-4	CATSSLTGLTNEKLFF
TRBV6-1	TRBD2	15	TRBJ2-7	CASSLISGSSYEQYF
TRBV19	.	22	TRBJ2-6	CASSIDIGVFGRESSGANVLTF
TRBV18	.	14	TRBJ1-3	CASSQQGAGNTIYF
TRBV5-1	.	13	TRBJ1-1	CASSSRRGTEAFF
TRBV4-1	.	16	TRBJ2-3	CASSPSTRGAPDTQYF
TRBV5-4	.	14	TRBJ1-2	CASSPLPESYGYTF
TRBV5-6	TRBD1	14	TRBJ2-5	CASSLTGAQETQYF
TRBV5-1	TRBD2	16	TRBJ2-7	CASSPVWTSGKNEQYF
TRBV21-1	.	17	TRBJ2-7	CASTGGSPLLSSYEQYF
TRBV6-1	TRBD1	15	TRBJ1-5	CASMWDRGANQPQHF
TRBV21-1	.	16	TRBJ2-5	CASSKREREGRETQYF
TRBV19	TRBD1	17	TRBJ1-3	CASSMTTGGLSGNTIYF
TRBV29-1	TRBD1	13	TRBJ2-7	CSVEGATGAEQYF
TRBV7-9	.	13	TRBJ2-1	CASSLVDYNEQFF
TRBV29-1	.	17	TRBJ1-1	CSVGGGTNAMGFTEAFF
TRBV27	TRBD2	18	TRBJ2-3	CASIPPGLAGPSTDTQYF
TRBV4-1	.	14	TRBJ2-5	CASSQSGFQETQYF
TRBV15	.	12	TRBJ2-1	CATSQGPADQFF
TRBV19	.	14	TRBJ2-2	CASSMDGNTGELFF
TRBV11-2	.	11	TRBJ1-1	CASSLVFEAFF
TRBV10-3	TRBD1	14	TRBJ2-7	CAINTGTGVYEQYF
TRBV7-7	.	13	TRBJ1-4	CASSFRANEKLFF
TRBV7-7	.	13	TRBJ1-3	CASSLSAGNTIYF